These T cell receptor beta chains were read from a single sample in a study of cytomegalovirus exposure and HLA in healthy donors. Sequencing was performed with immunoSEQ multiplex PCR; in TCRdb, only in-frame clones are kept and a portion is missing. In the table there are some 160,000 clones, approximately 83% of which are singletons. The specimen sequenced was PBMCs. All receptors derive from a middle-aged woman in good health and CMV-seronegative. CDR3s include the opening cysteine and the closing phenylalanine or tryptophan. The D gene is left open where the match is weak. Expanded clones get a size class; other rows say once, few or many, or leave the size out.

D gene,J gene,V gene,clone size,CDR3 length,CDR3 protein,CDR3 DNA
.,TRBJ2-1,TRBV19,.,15,CASSMKWASYNEQFF,TGTGCCAGTAGTATGAAGTGGGCCTCCTACAATGAGCAGTTCTTC
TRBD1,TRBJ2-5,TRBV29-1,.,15,CSVDLAGTGQETQYF,TGCAGCGTTGATCTTGCCGGGACAGGGCAAGAGACCCAGTACTTC
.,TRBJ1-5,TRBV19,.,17,CASRRDNLSGSNQPQHF,TGTGCCAGTAGGAGGGACAACCTTTCAGGGAGCAATCAGCCCCAGCATTTT
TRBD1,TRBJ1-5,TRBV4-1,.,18,CASSQRPFRTGKGQPQHF,TGCGCCAGCAGCCAACGCCCGTTCCGGACAGGGAAGGGCCAGCCCCAGCATTTT
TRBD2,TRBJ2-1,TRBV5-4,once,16,CASSLAPSGAYNEQFF,TGTGCCAGCAGCTTGGCGCCTAGCGGGGCCTACAATGAGCAGTTCTTC
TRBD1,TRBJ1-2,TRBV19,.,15,CASSMTGGLNYGYTF,TGTGCCAGTAGTATGACAGGGGGTCTTAACTATGGCTACACCTTC
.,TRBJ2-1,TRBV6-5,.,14,CASSQGRGLDEQFF,TGTGCCAGCAGTCAGGGGAGGGGTCTGGATGAGCAGTTCTTC
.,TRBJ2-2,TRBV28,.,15,CASSLPGKVAGELFF,TGTGCCAGCAGTTTACCGGGGAAGGTGGCCGGGGAGCTGTTTTTT
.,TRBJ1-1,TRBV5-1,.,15,CASSLAVGGNTEAFF,TGCGCCAGCAGCTTGGCCGTCGGGGGGAACACTGAAGCTTTCTTT
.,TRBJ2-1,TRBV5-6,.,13,CASSWSTSNEQFF,TGTGCCAGCAGTTGGTCTACCTCCAATGAGCAGTTCTTC
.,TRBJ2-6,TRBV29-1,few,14,CSVQSGSGANVLTF,TGCAGCGTTCAAAGCGGGTCTGGGGCCAACGTCCTGACTTTC
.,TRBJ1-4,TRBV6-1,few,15,CASREFRATNEKLFF,TGTGCCAGCAGGGAATTCAGGGCCACTAATGAAAAACTGTTTTTT
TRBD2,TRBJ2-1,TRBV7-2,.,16,CASSLELAGGDNEQFF,TGTGCCAGCAGCTTAGAACTAGCGGGAGGGGACAATGAGCAGTTCTTC
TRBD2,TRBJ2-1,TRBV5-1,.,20,CASSSIPGLAPLSSYNEQFF,TGCGCCAGCAGCTCGATCCCGGGACTAGCGCCCCTAAGCTCCTACAATGAGCAGTTCTTC
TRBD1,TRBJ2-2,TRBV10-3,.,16,CAILRYGQGYTGELFF,TGTGCCATCCTGAGGTACGGACAGGGGTACACCGGGGAGCTGTTTTTT
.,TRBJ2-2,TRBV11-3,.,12,CASRSSPGELFF,TGTGCCAGCAGGAGTTCTCCCGGGGAGCTGTTTTTT
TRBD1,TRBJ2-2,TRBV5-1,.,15,CASSPRTGPDGELFF,TGCGCCAGCAGCCCTCGGACAGGGCCCGACGGGGAGCTGTTTTTT
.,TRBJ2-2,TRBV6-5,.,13,CASRFRDTGELFF,TGTGCCAGCAGATTCAGGGACACCGGGGAGCTGTTTTTT
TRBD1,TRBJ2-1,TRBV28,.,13,CASTPGHRGRGFF,TGTGCCAGCACCCCCGGGCACAGGGGGCGGGGGTTCTTC
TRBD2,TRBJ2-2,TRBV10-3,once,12,CAVGRATGELFF,TGTGCCGTCGGGAGGGCGACCGGGGAGCTGTTTTTT
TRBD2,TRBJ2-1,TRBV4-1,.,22,CASSHLPRLAGDNGPLYNEQFF,TGCGCCAGCAGCCATCTCCCCCGACTAGCGGGAGATAACGGCCCCCTCTACAATGAGCAGTTCTTC
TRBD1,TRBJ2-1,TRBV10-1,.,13,CATRDSPYNEQFF,TGCGCCACCCGGGACAGCCCTTACAATGAGCAGTTCTTC
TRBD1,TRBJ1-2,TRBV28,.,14,CASNEPGQGYGYTF,TGTGCCAGCAATGAGCCTGGACAGGGGTATGGCTACACCTTC
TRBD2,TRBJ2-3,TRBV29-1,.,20,CSVEWVAGLAGGPATDTQYF,TGCAGCGTGGAGTGGGTAGCGGGACTAGCGGGAGGGCCAGCCACAGATACGCAGTATTTT
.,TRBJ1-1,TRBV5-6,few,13,CASSLAGSTEAFF,TGTGCCAGCAGCTTGGCGGGGAGCACTGAAGCTTTCTTT
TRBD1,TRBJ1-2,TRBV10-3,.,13,CAISGGQNYGYTF,TGTGCCATCAGTGGGGGACAGAACTATGGCTACACCTTC
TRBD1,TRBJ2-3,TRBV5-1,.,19,CASTALGAGGLEESDTQYF,TGCGCCAGCACCGCCCTCGGGGCAGGGGGCCTTGAGGAATCAGATACGCAGTATTTT
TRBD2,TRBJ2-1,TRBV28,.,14,CASSTSGAGDEQFF,TGTGCCAGCAGTACTAGCGGGGCAGGGGATGAGCAGTTCTTC
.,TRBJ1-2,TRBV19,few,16,CASSSDRLLARSGYTF,TGTGCCAGTAGTAGCGACAGGCTCCTAGCACGGAGCGGCTACACCTTC
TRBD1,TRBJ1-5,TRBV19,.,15,CASSIGGRGRQPQHF,TGTGCCAGTAGTATAGGAGGCAGGGGGCGGCAGCCCCAGCATTTT
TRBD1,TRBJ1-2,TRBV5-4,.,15,CASSFRDRGNYGYTF,TGTGCCAGCAGCTTCCGGGACAGGGGAAACTATGGCTACACCTTC
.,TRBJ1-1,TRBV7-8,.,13,CASSIMEGTEAFF,TGTGCCAGCAGCATTATGGAGGGGACTGAAGCTTTCTTT
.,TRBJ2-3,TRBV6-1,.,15,CASRRGRWGTDTQYF,TGTGCCAGCAGGCGGGGGCGATGGGGCACAGATACGCAGTATTTT
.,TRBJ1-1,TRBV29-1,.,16,CSASGLRSSINTEAFF,TGCAGCGCTTCAGGGCTGCGGTCCTCGATTAACACTGAAGCTTTCTTT
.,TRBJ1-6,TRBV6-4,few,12,CASSQNGGPLHF,TGTGCCAGCAGTCAAAACGGGGGACCCCTCCACTTT
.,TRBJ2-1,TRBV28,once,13,CASGPLHYNEQFF,TGTGCCAGCGGGCCCTTACATTACAATGAGCAGTTCTTC
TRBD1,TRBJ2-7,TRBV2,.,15,CASRDLGTGISQQYF,TGTGCCAGCAGAGACCTCGGGACAGGTATCTCCCAGCAGTACTTC
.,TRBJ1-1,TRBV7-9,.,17,CASSYSHSGTMNTEAFF,TGTGCCAGCAGCTATAGCCACTCGGGAACGATGAACACTGAAGCTTTCTTT
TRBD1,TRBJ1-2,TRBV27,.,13,CASGDRGRYGYTF,TGTGCCAGCGGGGACAGGGGTCGGTATGGCTACACCTTC
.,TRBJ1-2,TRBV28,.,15,CASSPAGGVNYGYTF,TGTGCCAGCAGCCCCGCCGGGGGGGTGAACTATGGCTACACCTTC
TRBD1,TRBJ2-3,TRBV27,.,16,CASSRQGTTSTDTQYF,TGTGCCAGCAGCAGACAGGGGACCACCTCGACAGATACGCAGTATTTT
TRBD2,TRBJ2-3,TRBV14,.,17,CASSPWTSGRYTDTQYF,TGTGCCAGCAGCCCGTGGACTAGCGGGAGGTACACAGATACGCAGTATTTT
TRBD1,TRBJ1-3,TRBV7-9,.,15,CASSSRQGAGNTIYF,TGTGCCAGCAGCTCTCGACAGGGGGCTGGAAACACCATATATTTT
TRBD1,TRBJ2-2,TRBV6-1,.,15,CASSPDRANTGELFF,TGTGCCAGCAGTCCCGACAGGGCTAACACCGGGGAGCTGTTTTTT
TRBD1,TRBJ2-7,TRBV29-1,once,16,CSVPRGAGTGVLEQYF,TGCAGCGTCCCCCGGGGGGCCGGGACAGGGGTTCTCGAGCAGTACTTC
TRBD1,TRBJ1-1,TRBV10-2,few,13,CASATGGWTEAFF,TGCGCCAGCGCGACAGGGGGTTGGACTGAAGCTTTCTTT
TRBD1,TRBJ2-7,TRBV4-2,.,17,CASSQGPGTDLSYEQYF,TGTGCCAGCAGCCAGGGACCCGGGACAGATCTTAGCTACGAGCAGTACTTC
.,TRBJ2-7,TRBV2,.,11,CAGYSSGEQYF,TGTGCCGGCTACTCTTCGGGCGAGCAGTACTTC
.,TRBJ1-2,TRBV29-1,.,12,CSVAQGNYGYTF,TGCAGCGTTGCCCAGGGGAACTATGGCTACACCTTC
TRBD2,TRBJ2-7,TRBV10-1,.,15,CASSEKRGLDYEQYF,TGCGCCAGCAGTGAGAAGAGAGGACTAGACTACGAGCAGTACTTC
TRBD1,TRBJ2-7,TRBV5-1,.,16,CASSSNPGQGSYEQYF,TGCGCCAGCAGCTCTAACCCGGGACAGGGGAGCTACGAGCAGTACTTC
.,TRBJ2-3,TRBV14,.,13,CASSQDCADTQYF,TGTGCCAGCAGCCAAGATTGCGCAGATACGCAGTATTTT
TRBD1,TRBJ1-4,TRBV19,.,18,CASSIGYGPGQGSEKLFF,TGTGCCAGTAGTATAGGGTATGGGCCGGGACAGGGAAGTGAAAAACTGTTTTTT
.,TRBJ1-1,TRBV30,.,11,CAWSWRGEAFF,TGTGCCTGGAGTTGGAGGGGTGAAGCTTTCTTT
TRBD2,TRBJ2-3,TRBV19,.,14,CASQTSGSPDTQYF,TGTGCCAGCCAGACTAGCGGGAGCCCAGATACGCAGTATTTT
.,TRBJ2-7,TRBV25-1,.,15,CASSEWKESSYEQYF,TGTGCCAGCAGTGAATGGAAGGAGAGCTCCTACGAGCAGTACTTC
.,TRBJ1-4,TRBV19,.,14,CASSMARGPEKLFF,TGTGCCAGTAGTATGGCCAGGGGCCCCGAAAAACTGTTTTTT
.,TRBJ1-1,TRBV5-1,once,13,CASSPRVVTEAFF,TGCGCCAGCAGCCCCCGAGTGGTCACTGAAGCTTTCTTT